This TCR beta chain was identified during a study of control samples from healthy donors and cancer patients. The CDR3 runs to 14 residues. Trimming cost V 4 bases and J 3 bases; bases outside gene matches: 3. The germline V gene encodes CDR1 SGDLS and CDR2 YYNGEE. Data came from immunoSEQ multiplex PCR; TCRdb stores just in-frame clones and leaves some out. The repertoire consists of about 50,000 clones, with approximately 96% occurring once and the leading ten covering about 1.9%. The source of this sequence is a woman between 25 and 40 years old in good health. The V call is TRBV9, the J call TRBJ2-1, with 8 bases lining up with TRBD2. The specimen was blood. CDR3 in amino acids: CASSPSGSYNEQFF. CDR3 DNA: TGTGCCAGCAGCCCCAGCGGGAGCTACAATGAGCAGTTCTTC.